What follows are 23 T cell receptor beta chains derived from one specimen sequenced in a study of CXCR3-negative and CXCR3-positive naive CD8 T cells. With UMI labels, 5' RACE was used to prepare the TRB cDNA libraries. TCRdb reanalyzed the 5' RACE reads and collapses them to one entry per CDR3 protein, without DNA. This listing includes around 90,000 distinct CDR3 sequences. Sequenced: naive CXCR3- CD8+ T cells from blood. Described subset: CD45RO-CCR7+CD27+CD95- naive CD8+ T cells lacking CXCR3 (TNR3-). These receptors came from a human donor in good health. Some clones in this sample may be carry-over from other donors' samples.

The CDR3 loop is CASSSTGGVYEQYF. The chain has TRBV11-2 and TRBJ2-7; TCRdb outputs TRBD2, but without DNA this stays unchecked. The germline V gene encodes CDR1 SGHAT and CDR2 FQNNGV. This CDR3 spans 14 amino acids. The complete variable domain, with remaining parts taken from reference TRBV11-2 and TRBJ2-7, reads EAGVAQSPRYKIIEKRQSVAFWCNPISGHATLYWYQQILGQGPKLLIQFQNNGVVDDSQLPKDRFSAERLKGVDSTLKIQPAKLEDSAVYLCASSSTGGVYEQYFGPGTRLTVT.

The CDR3 reads CASSTRTGFNTEAFF. The chain combines TRBV11-2 with TRBJ1-1; TCRdb indicates TRBD1, and absent DNA this call remains unverified. CDR1 SGHAT and CDR2 FQNNGV come from the germline V gene. The CDR3 loop spans 15 amino acids. The variable domain in full, completed from reference TRBV11-2 and TRBJ1-1, reads EAGVAQSPRYKIIEKRQSVAFWCNPISGHATLYWYQQILGQGPKLLIQFQNNGVVDDSQLPKDRFSAERLKGVDSTLKIQPAKLEDSAVYLCASSTRTGFNTEAFFGQGTRLTVV.

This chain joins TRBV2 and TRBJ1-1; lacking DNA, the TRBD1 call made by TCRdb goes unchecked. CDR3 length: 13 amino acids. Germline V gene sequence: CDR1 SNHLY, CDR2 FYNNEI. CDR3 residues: CASSEGTGLEAFF.

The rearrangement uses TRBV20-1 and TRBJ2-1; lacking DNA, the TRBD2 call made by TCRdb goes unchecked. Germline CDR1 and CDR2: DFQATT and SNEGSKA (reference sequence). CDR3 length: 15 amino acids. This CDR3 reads CSASDGRATYNEQFF.

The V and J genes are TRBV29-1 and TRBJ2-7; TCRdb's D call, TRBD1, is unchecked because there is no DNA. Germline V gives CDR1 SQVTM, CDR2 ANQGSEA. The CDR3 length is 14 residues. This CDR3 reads CSVEDRDREYEQYF.

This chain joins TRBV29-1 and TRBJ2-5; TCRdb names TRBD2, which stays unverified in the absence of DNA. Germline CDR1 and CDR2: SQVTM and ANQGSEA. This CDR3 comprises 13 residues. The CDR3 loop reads CSVVGTYQETQYF.

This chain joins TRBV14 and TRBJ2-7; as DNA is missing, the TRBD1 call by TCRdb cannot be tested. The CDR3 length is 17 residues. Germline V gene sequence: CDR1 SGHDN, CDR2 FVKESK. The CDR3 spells CASSHDITGTGSYEQYF.

CDR3 in amino acids: CASSFRVNTEAFF. The V and J genes are TRBV13 and TRBJ1-1. Germline CDR1 PRHDT, CDR2 FYEKMQ (reference sequence). The CDR3 contains 13 residues. The whole variable domain, remainder taken from reference TRBV13 and TRBJ1-1, is AAGVIQSPRHLIKEKRETATLKCYPIPRHDTVYWYQQGPGQDPQFLISFYEKMQSDKGSIPDRFSAQQFSDYHSELNMSSLELGDSALYFCASSFRVNTEAFFGQGTRLTVV.

The CDR3 spells CASSTSRVSGNTIYF. The gene calls are TRBV7-9 and TRBJ1-3. Germline CDR1 reads SEHNR; CDR2 reads FQNEAQ (reference sequence). The CDR3 spans 15 residues.

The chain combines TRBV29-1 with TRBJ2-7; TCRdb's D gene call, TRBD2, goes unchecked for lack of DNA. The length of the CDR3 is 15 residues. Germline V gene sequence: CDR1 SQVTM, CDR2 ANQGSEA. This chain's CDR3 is CSVELAGQSSYEQYF.

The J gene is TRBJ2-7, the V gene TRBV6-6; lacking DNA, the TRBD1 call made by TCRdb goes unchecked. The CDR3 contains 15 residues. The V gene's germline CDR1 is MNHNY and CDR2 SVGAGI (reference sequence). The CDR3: CASSPHTGRPYEQYF.

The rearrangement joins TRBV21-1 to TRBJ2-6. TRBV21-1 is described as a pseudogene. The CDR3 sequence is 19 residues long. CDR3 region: CASSKGQERTFSGANVLTF.

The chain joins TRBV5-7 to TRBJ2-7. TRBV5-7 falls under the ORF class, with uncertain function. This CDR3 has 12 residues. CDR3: CASSWDHYEQYF.

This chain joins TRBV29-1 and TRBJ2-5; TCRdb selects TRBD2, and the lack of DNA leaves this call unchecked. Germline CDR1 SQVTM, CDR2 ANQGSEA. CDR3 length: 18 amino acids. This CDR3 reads CSVETVTSGGPYQETQYF.

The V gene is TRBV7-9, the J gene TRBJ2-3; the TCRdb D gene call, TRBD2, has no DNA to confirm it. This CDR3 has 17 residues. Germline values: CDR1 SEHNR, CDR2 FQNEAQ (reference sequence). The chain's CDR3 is CASSLGLAGDNLYTQYF.

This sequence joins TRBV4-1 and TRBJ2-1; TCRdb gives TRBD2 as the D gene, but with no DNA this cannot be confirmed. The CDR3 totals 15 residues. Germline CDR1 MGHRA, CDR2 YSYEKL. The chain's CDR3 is CASSQLSGRDNEQFF.

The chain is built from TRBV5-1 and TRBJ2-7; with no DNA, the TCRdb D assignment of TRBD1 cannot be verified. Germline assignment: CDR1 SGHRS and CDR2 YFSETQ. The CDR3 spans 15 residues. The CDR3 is CASSPGQGPTYEQYF.

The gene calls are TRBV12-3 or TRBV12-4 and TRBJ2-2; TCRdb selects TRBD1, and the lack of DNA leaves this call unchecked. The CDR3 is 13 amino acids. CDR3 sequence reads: CASRGPNTGELFF.

The CDR3 spells CASSYDGTDTQYF. J is TRBJ2-3 and V is TRBV27. Germline V CDR1 and CDR2: MNHEY, SMNVEV (reference sequence). This CDR3 region has 13 residues.

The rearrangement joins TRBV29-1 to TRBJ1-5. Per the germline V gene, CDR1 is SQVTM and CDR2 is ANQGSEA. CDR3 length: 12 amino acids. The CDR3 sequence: CFRGGGNQPQHF.

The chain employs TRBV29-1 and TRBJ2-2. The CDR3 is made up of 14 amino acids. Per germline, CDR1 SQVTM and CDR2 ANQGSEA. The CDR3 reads CSVEESGWAGELFF.

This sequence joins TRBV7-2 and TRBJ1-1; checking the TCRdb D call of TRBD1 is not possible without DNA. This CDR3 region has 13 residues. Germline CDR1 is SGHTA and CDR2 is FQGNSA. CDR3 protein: CASSYTGGTEAFF.

The CDR3 loop reads CASSGGQGSTDTQYF. The rearrangement joins TRBV12-3 or TRBV12-4 to TRBJ2-3; TCRdb outputs TRBD1, but without DNA this stays unchecked. The CDR3 loop spans 15 amino acids.